This TCR beta chain was obtained from a study of blood T cells in healthy people across ages (dated by TCRdb to between 2014 and 2017). The study in broad terms: Template switching captured roughly one uniquely barcoded TCR beta cDNA molecule per two T cells in model experiments. To track age-related changes in TCR beta repertoire diversity, the study relied on deep sequencing normalized with unique cDNA molecular identifiers. The study analyzed two additional independent replicas of 1 million unique cDNA reads from the same blood draw for two donors, one aged 18 to 30 and one aged 80 or older. To avoid experimental bias, donors of different ages were randomly spread across the sequencing lanes. The donors were split into four age groups: young (average around 17 years), middle-aged (about 40), aged (more than 60) and long-lived (approximately 89). General study outcomes and caveats: Because donor CMV infection status was unknown, age-related changes in expanded clonotypes were potentially confounded. Observed TCR beta diversity per million T cells fell roughly linearly with age, and a significant reduction was already apparent by age approximately 41. A strong correlation was found between observed TCR beta diversity and the percentage of naive T cells measured by flow cytometry. Compared with the aged group, the long-lived group had more naive CD4+ T cells, fewer expanded clones and increased TCR diversity, suggesting age selection. Conclusive comparison of naive and antigen-experienced compartments was prevented by the profiling of bulk unsorted PBMCs. Total diversity estimates from one million sequenced T cells were considered lower bounds and underestimates.

As regards this clonotype: What antigen it recognizes has not been identified. Base qualities are not recorded, but no much larger clone differs from it by a single base.

The CDR1 and CDR2 encoded by the germline V gene (reference sequence) are GTSNPN and SVGIG. The CDR3 runs 12 amino acids, cysteine and phenylalanine included. Only the CDR3 portion is preserved as DNA: 36 bases, with reading frame beginning at the first base. V loses 3 bases, J loses 1 base, and the germline ends lie 6 bases apart. The library came from 5' RACE. The sample was run on an Illumina HiSeq 2500. A second PCR of 7 to 11 cycles was performed with a sample-barcoded 5' primer and a J-beta primer mix. A unique molecular identifier was introduced onto each TCR beta cDNA molecule by a template-switch 5' adaptor carrying 12 random nucleotides. Each sample yielded at least 2.5 million CDR3-containing paired-end reads. First-strand cDNA was synthesized from all RNA with the Mint cDNA synthesis kit, primed by a TRBC-specific oligonucleotide. Following uracil-DNA glycosylase treatment, all cDNA underwent a first 18-cycle PCR with the universal primers M1SS and BC2_uni_R. The published analysis was carried out like this. For normalization, 1 million high-quality reads were randomly selected from each sample, with every read carrying a distinct molecular identifier. Instead of being binned into consensus sequences, reads that shared molecular identifiers were thrown out. CDR3 identification, clonotype clustering and error correction used MiTCR with a Q25 quality threshold and the strictest error-elimination algorithm. A nonparametric unseen species model using Euler transformation provided a lower-bound estimate of total TCR beta diversity. The public reads were reprocessed in TCRdb via fastp at Q25 and MiXCR, keeping in-frame beta chains. Rows merge per CDR3 protein into single entries with the most common DNA and genes. The V and J calls, along with clone size, are taken from TCRdb and not from the paper's own processing. The sample table contains approximately 1,000,000 distinct CDR3 sequences; only one count was recorded for roughly 45% of them. Jointly, the top ten make up 15% to 20% of the sample.

Donors were 39 systemically healthy Caucasian individuals from Russia aged roughly 6 to 90 years. Each donor gave 8 to 10 milliliters of peripheral blood, collected into EDTA-treated Vacutainer tubes. Ficoll-Paque density-gradient centrifugation was used to isolate PBMCs, with at least 6 million per sample. Total RNA, at least 5 micrograms per sample, was extracted from PBMCs with Trizol reagent. For every donor, flow cytometry on a PBMC aliquot measured the percentage of naive CD45RAhigh/CD27high T cells. The source of this sequence is a woman aged 55 to 70 in good health. This chain joins TRBV30 to TRBJ1-1; no D gene call is confident. The sequenced sample was blood. The DNA sequence reads TGTGCCTGGAGCGCCGGGAACACTGAAGCTTTCTTT. The encoded protein is CAWSAGNTEAFF.